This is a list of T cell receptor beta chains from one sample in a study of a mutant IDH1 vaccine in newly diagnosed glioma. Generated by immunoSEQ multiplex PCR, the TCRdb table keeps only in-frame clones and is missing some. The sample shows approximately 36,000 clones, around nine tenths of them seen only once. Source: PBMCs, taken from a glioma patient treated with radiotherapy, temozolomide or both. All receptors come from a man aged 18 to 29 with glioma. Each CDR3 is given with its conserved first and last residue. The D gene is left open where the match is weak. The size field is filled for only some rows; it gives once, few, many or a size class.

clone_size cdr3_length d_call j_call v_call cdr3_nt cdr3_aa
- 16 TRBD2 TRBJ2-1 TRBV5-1 TGCGCCAGCAGCGGCCGGGGCGGGAGGGGGTACAATGAGCAGTTCTTC CASSGRGGRGYNEQFF
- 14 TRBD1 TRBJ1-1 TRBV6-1 TGTGCCAGCAGACCAACAGGGGGCAACACTGAAGCTTTCTTT CASRPTGGNTEAFF
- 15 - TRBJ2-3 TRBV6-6 TGTGCCAGCAGTCGATGGACAGCTATCACAGATACGCAGTATTTT CASSRWTAITDTQYF
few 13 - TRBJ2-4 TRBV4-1 TGCGCCAGCAGCCCTGGGGAGTACGACATTCAGTACTTC CASSPGEYDIQYF
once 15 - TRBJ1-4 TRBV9 TGTGCCAGCAGCTCGTTAGACACCCCTTATGAAAAACTGTTTTTT CASSSLDTPYEKLFF
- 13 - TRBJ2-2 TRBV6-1 TGTGCCAGCAGTCCGGAGAACACCGGGGAGCTGTTTTTT CASSPENTGELFF
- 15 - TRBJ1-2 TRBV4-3 TGCGCCAGCAGCCAAGAAGTGAGTACGTCCTATGGCTACACCTTC CASSQEVSTSYGYTF
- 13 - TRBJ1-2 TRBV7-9 TGTGCCAGCAGCTTAATGGGGGGCTATGGCTACACCTTC CASSLMGGYGYTF
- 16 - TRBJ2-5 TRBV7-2 TGTGCCAGCAGCTCCTGGGAGGGGGCCCTCGGAGAGACCCAGTACTTC CASSSWEGALGETQYF
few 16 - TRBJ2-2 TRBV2 TGTGCCAGCAGTGATTACAGGGTGGGAGTCCCCGGGGAGCTGTTTTTT CASSDYRVGVPGELFF
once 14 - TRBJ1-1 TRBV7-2 TGTGCCAGCAGCTTAAATCCGGCGAACACTGAAGCTTTCTTT CASSLNPANTEAFF
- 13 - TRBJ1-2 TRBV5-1 TGCGCCAGCAGCTCGACACAGTCCTATGGCTACACCTTC CASSSTQSYGYTF
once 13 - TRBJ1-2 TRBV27 TGTGCCAGCAGAGGAGTCGGGAACTATGGCTACACCTTC CASRGVGNYGYTF
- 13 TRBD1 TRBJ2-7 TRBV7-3 TGTGCCAGCAGCCAGGACAGGGACCACGAGCAGTACTTC CASSQDRDHEQYF
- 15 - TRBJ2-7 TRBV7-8 TGTGCCAGCAGCTTAAGGGCAGGGAACGACTACGAGCAGTACTTC CASSLRAGNDYEQYF
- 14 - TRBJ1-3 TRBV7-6 TGTGCCAGCAGCCCCACGGGCATGGGAAACACCATATATTTT CASSPTGMGNTIYF
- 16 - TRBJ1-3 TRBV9 TGTGCCAGCAGCGTAGGAGGCGGTGACTCTGGAAACACCATATATTTT CASSVGGGDSGNTIYF
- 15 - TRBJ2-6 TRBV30 TGTGCCTGGAGCTCCGCGCGCTCTGGGGCCAACGTCCTGACTTTC CAWSSARSGANVLTF
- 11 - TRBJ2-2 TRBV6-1 TGTGCCAGCAGCCCCCCCGGGGAGCTGTTTTTT CASSPPGELFF
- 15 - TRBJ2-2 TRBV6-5 TGTGCCAGCAGTTACTGGGTAGGGGAAGGCGGGGAGCTGTTTTTT CASSYWVGEGGELFF
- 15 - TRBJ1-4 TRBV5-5 TGTGCCAGCAGCGGGGGGGGGCACGTAAATGAAAAACTGTTTTTT CASSGGGHVNEKLFF
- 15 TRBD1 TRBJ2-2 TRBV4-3 TGCGCCAGCAGCCGGGACAGGGGTTCAACCGGGGAGCTGTTTTTT CASSRDRGSTGELFF
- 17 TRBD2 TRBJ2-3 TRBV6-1 TGTGCCAGCAGTGCGGGACTAGCGTACACTGGCACAGATACGCAGTATTTT CASSAGLAYTGTDTQYF